Following are 8 T cell receptor beta chains from one sample sequenced in a study of cytomegalovirus exposure and HLA in healthy donors (dated by TCRdb to the late 2010s). Library preparation used the immunoSEQ multiplex PCR assay. For the multiplex PCR, a mixture combining 60 forward primers for TCR Vbeta segments and 13 reverse primers for TCR Jbeta segments was used. TCRdb provides this immuneACCESS table in a form limited to in-frame rearrangements. Some clones are lacking; in checked studies, under half of them reflect an unresolved V gene, and why the rest are absent is not known. In this sample the table shows 200,000 or so clones, roughly 80% of which occur a single time. The top ten clones comprise approximately 6.5% of the sample. Input material: PBMCs. These receptors were collected from a woman aged 45-59 years in good health and CMV-seropositive.

The chain uses TRBV2 and TRBJ2-3, with 11 nucleotides matching TRBD2. Germline CDR1 reads SNHLY; CDR2 reads FYNNEI. J was trimmed by 3 bases and V by 6 bases; bases with no gene match: 8. The CDR3 consists of 16 residues. The chain's CDR3 is CASREITSGGTDTQYF. The DNA for the CDR3 is TGTGCCAGCAGGGAAATTACTAGCGGGGGAACAGATACGCAGTATTTT.

This chain links TRBV9 with TRBJ2-7; maybe TRBD1 (6 bases). With 4 bases removed from V and 5 bases from J, the gap between germline ends came to 16 bases. This CDR3 is built from 14 residues. The germline CDR1 and CDR2 sequences are SGDLS and YYNGEE. CDR3 loop: CASSPRGVGDEQYF. The CDR3 DNA follows: TGTGCCAGCAGCCCCAGGGGTGTCGGCGACGAGCAGTACTTC.

The chain couples TRBV11-2 to TRBJ1-1; 11 nucleotides agree with TRBD1. Losses at the gene ends were 2 bases for V and 11 bases for J; bases not matched to a gene: 4. Germline CDR1 is SGHAT and CDR2 is FQNNGV. The CDR3 runs to 13 residues. DNA for the CDR3: TGTGCCAGCAGCTTAAGGGACAGGGGGTACGCTTTCTTT. Translated, it gives CASSLRDRGYAFF.

This chain joins TRBV15 and TRBJ2-2; D not certain. Deletions cut 0 bases from V and 6 bases from J, with 11 bases between. Looked up from germline, CDR1 is LNHNV and CDR2 is YYDKDF (reference sequence). The CDR3 is 15 amino acids. The CDR3 is CATSRDNTGPGELFF. CDR3 nucleotide sequence: TGTGCCACCAGCAGAGATAATACCGGTCCCGGGGAGCTGTTTTTT.

The rearrangement joins TRBV2 to TRBJ1-1; TRBD1 agrees at 7 bases. Germline assignment: CDR1 SNHLY and CDR2 FYNNEI. This CDR3 spans 13 amino acids. J was trimmed by 6 bases and V by 6 bases; bases with no gene match: 7. CDR3: CASRRQGSAEAFF. The CDR3, as DNA: TGTGCCAGCAGAAGACAGGGATCGGCTGAAGCTTTCTTT.

Note on this clone: The junction departs from the called germline gene at one end, perhaps through a read error. The V and J genes are TRBV7-9 and TRBJ1-6; 7 bases map to TRBD1. This CDR3 region has 14 residues. The germline V gene encodes CDR1 SEHNR and CDR2 FQNEAQ (reference sequence). CDR3 protein: CSSSFRDSSSPLHF. The CDR3 DNA is TGTTCCAGCAGCTTCCGGGACAGTAGTTCACCCCTCCACTTT.

The chain combines TRBV4-1 with TRBJ2-7; D may be TRBD2 (5 bases). V was cut by 3 bases and J by 2 bases, with 17 bases left in between. This CDR3 contains 16 residues. Germline V CDR1 and CDR2: MGHRA, YSYEKL. Here the CDR3 reads CASSHLGIGRPYEQYF. In nucleotides, the CDR3 is TGCGCCAGCAGCCATCTCGGGATCGGACGGCCCTACGAGCAGTACTTC.

J is TRBJ1-4 and V is TRBV18; unclear D gene. The V gene's germline CDR1 is KGHSH and CDR2 LQKENI. The CDR3 has 14 amino acids. Trimming took 8 bases from V and 3 from J, leaving 13 bases between them. The CDR3 DNA follows: TGTGCCAGCCAAAAGGCGGTAGCTAATGAAAAACTGTTTTTT. Translating it yields CASQKAVANEKLFF.